Shown below are 27 T cell receptor beta chains from a single sample sequenced in a study (dated by TCRdb to 2015 to 2017). Library preparation was by multiplex PCR. TCRdb names Ion Torrent PGM as the instrument used. For the approximately 23-patient analysis, adaptor-ligated barcode primers were used to amplify TRBV12-4/TRBJ1-2 clonotypes. TCRdb redid the processing of the public reads, applying fastp at Q25 and MiXCR, and retained in-frame beta chains. Entries are consolidated by CDR3 protein sequence, retaining the most common genes and DNA. This sample comprises some 800 distinct CDR3 sequences, over 15% of them detected only once. The ten largest clones take up about half of the sample. Tregs were isolated as CD4+CD25+CD127-/low cells. Sequences were obtained from Tregs sorted from blood. These receptors all come from a female donor with breast cancer.

This clonotype is labeled as medium-sized (0.01 to 0.1%). This chain joins TRBV12-3 or TRBV12-4 and TRBJ1-2, with 7 nucleotides matching TRBD1. The CDR3 is 13 amino acids. V lost 5 bases, J lost 4 bases, and 4 bases stayed unmatched. Written as DNA, the CDR3 is TGTGCCAGCAGTCCCCGGGACAGCTATGGCTACACCTTC. Translation: CASSPRDSYGYTF.

This clonotype was seen a few times. This chain uses TRBV12-3 or TRBV12-4 with TRBJ1-2; D is perhaps TRBD1 (6 bases). Trimming pared 5 bases from V and 4 bases from J, leaving 17 bases between. There are 15 residues in the CDR3. The CDR3: CASSDPGQEVYGYTF. The DNA for the CDR3 is TGTGCCAGCAGTGATCCGGGACAAGAAGTCTATGGCTACACCTTC.

By share of the sample, this clonotype is medium-sized (0.01 to 0.1%). The rearrangement links TRBV12-3 or TRBV12-4 to TRBJ1-2; 8 nucleotides line up with TRBD1. This CDR3 spans 12 amino acids. The trim removed 7 bases at V and 7 bases at J, leaving 5 bases unmatched. The CDR3 loop reads CASTPDRVGYTF. Written as DNA, the CDR3 is TGTGCCAGCACCCCGGACAGGGTTGGCTACACCTTC.

This clonotype was detected a few times. This chain joins TRBV12-3 or TRBV12-4 and TRBJ1-2, with 9 bases lining up with TRBD1. V lost 5 bases to trimming and J lost 2 bases; unmatched junction nucleotides: 3. The CDR3 spans 14 residues. Here the CDR3 DNA reads TGTGCCAGCAGTGGGACAGGGAGCAACTATGGCTACACCTTC. This codes for CASSGTGSNYGYTF.

This clonotype is classed as medium-sized. The chain links TRBV12-3 or TRBV12-4 to TRBJ1-2; 7 bases are shared with TRBD1. V lost 5 bases, J lost 3 bases, and 6 bases stayed unmatched. CDR3 length equals 14 residues. The CDR3 DNA sequence: TGTGCCAGCAGTACAGGGGTTAACGACTATGGCTACACCTTC. Translating gives CASSTGVNDYGYTF.

The sample holds a few counts of this clonotype. This chain uses TRBV12-3 or TRBV12-4 with TRBJ1-2; 7 positions match TRBD1. The trim removed 0 bases at V and 4 bases at J, leaving 8 bases unmatched. The CDR3 runs 16 residues. The CDR3 sequence is CASSLAGTEGSYGYTF. The DNA for the CDR3 is TGTGCCAGCAGTTTAGCCGGGACAGAGGGTTCCTATGGCTACACCTTC.

This clonotype is medium-sized within its sample. The V and J genes are TRBV12-3 or TRBV12-4 and TRBJ1-2, with 7 positions matching TRBD1. Trimming cost V 5 bases and J 6 bases; bases outside gene matches: 6. The CDR3 covers 13 residues. The CDR3 DNA follows: TGTGCCAGCAGTGTTCATACAGGGGATGGCTACACCTTC. It yields the protein CASSVHTGDGYTF.

This clonotype was counted many times. The chain is built from TRBV12-3 or TRBV12-4 and TRBJ1-2; 7 nucleotides line up with TRBD1. V dropped 0 bases and J dropped 1; count of bases not matched to a gene: 2. This CDR3 has 15 amino acids. CDR3 region: CASSLAGTDNYGYTF. In DNA, the CDR3 is TGTGCCAGCAGTTTAGCCGGGACAGATAACTATGGCTACACCTTC.

This clonotype is judged medium-sized (0.01 to 0.1%). The chain has TRBV12-3 or TRBV12-4 and TRBJ1-2; D is perhaps TRBD1 (5 bases). Trimming left V 6 bases short and J 8 bases short, with 22 bases between. CDR3 length: 15 amino acids. CDR3 region: CASSQLSRGAEGYTF. The CDR3 nucleotides read TGTGCCAGCAGCCAACTTTCGAGGGGCGCGGAAGGCTACACCTTC.

This clonotype has only a few counts. V gene TRBV12-3 or TRBV12-4 combines with J gene TRBJ1-2, with 7 bases identical to TRBD1. Trimming at V came to 5 bases and at J to 2 bases, leaving 8 bases not matched to a gene. The CDR3 extends over 15 amino acids. CDR3 amino acids: CASSPGQTLNYGYTF. For the CDR3, the DNA is TGTGCCAGCAGTCCGGGACAGACTCTCAACTATGGCTACACCTTC.

The J gene is TRBJ1-2, the V gene TRBV12-3 or TRBV12-4; 8 bases map to TRBD1. With 2 bases clipped from V and 10 bases from J, the junction kept 6 bases outside the gene matches. The CDR3 sequence is 13 residues long. In DNA form, the CDR3 reads TGTGCCAGCAGTTTACGAGGACAGGGTGACTACACCTTC. Translation: CASSLRGQGDYTF.

The chain combines TRBV12-3 or TRBV12-4 with TRBJ1-2, with D possibly TRBD1 on 6 matching bases. The CDR3 is 15 amino acids. V lost 3 bases to trimming and J lost 4 bases, with 15 bases between them. The CDR3 loop reads CASSLAGTTGYGYTF. CDR3 nucleotide sequence: TGTGCCAGCAGTTTGGCCGGGACAACTGGCTATGGCTACACCTTC.

In its sample, this clonotype ranks as large. This chain connects TRBV12-3 or TRBV12-4 to TRBJ1-2; D remains ambiguous. This CDR3 is 14 amino acids long. V was pared by 0 bases and J by 4 bases, with 9 bases between. This CDR3 is CASSLAVSSYGYTF. Written as DNA, the CDR3 is TGTGCCAGCAGTTTAGCTGTCAGTTCCTATGGCTACACCTTC.

This clonotype is deemed medium-sized. J is TRBJ1-2 and V is TRBV12-3 or TRBV12-4, with D unclear. The CDR3 is 14 amino acids. V lost 5 bases and J 1 base, leaving 11 bases between the germline ends. The CDR3 DNA follows: TGTGCCAGCAGTCAACTGGTGGGTAACTATGGCTACACCTTC. This translates into CASSQLVGNYGYTF.

This clonotype is termed medium-sized. This chain uses TRBV12-3 or TRBV12-4 with TRBJ1-2; D unresolved. Trimming cost V 4 bases and J 4 bases, with 28 bases left between them. The CDR3 consists of 19 residues. CDR3 DNA: TGTGCCAGCAGTTCGATGGGAGCGACCCAACGTGACGGCCTCTATGGCTACACCTTC. This sequence encodes CASSSMGATQRDGLYGYTF.

By share of the sample, this clonotype is medium-sized (0.01 to 0.1%). This sequence joins TRBV12-3 or TRBV12-4 and TRBJ1-2; D not resolved. With 4 bases removed from V and 2 bases from J, the gap between germline ends came to 14 bases. CDR3 length equals 15 residues. This chain's CDR3 is CASSSLGQTNYGYTF. As DNA, the CDR3 is TGTGCCAGCAGTTCCTTGGGCCAAACAAACTATGGCTACACCTTC.

This clonotype is medium-sized within its sample. The chain employs TRBV12-3 or TRBV12-4 and TRBJ1-2; no clear D gene. There are 15 residues in the CDR3. Deletions cut 4 bases from V and 0 bases from J, with 12 bases between. CDR3: CASSSNMPANYGYTF. The CDR3 DNA sequence: TGTGCCAGCAGTTCGAATATGCCGGCTAACTATGGCTACACCTTC.

This clonotype was picked up a small number of times. The chain is built from TRBV12-3 or TRBV12-4 and TRBJ1-2; D remains unclear. This CDR3 region has 12 residues. Trimming removed 0 bases from V and 5 bases from J, with 4 bases in between. CDR3 protein: CASSLAEYGYTF. DNA of the CDR3: TGTGCCAGCAGTTTAGCCGAGTATGGCTACACCTTC.

This clonotype rates as large. V is TRBV12-3 or TRBV12-4 and J is TRBJ1-2; D not resolved. This CDR3 is 13 amino acids long. V lost 2 bases and J 4 bases, leaving 8 bases between the germline ends. The CDR3 spells CASSLNLSYGYTF. The CDR3 DNA follows: TGTGCCAGCAGTTTAAACCTGAGCTATGGCTACACCTTC.

By sample fraction, this clonotype is medium-sized. The rearrangement links TRBV12-3 or TRBV12-4 to TRBJ1-2; D is unresolved. Trimming cost V 2 bases and J 12 bases, with 13 bases left between them. The CDR3 loop spans 12 amino acids. The CDR3 DNA is TGTGCCAGCAGTTTAACGCTATATCTTCACACCTTC. Encoded protein: CASSLTLYLHTF.

This chain joins TRBV12-3 or TRBV12-4 and TRBJ1-2; D remains ambiguous. V was trimmed by 7 bases and J by 4 bases, leaving 13 bases between them. The CDR3 runs to 13 residues. The CDR3 DNA is TGTGCCAGCACTATTCAAATGGGCTATGGCTACACCTTC. Translating it yields CASTIQMGYGYTF.

This clonotype is large (0.1 to 1%) in the sample. The chain combines TRBV12-5 with TRBJ1-2; D unclear. The CDR3 runs to 18 residues. In germline, CDR1 is LGHNT, CDR2 FRNRAP. V was clipped by 4 bases and J by 4 bases, with 25 bases between them. The CDR3: CASGSDAVSSRIFYGYTF. Written as DNA, the CDR3 is TGTGCTAGTGGTTCTGACGCCGTTTCCAGCCGCATCTTCTATGGCTACACCTTC.

In its sample, this clonotype ranks as medium-sized. The chain has TRBV12-3 or TRBV12-4 and TRBJ1-2; D unclear. Trimming stripped 0 bases from V and 4 bases from J, with 15 bases between. The CDR3 has 16 amino acids. CDR3 protein: CASSLAEMVRSYGYTF. As DNA, the CDR3 is TGTGCCAGCAGTTTAGCGGAGATGGTACGCTCCTATGGCTACACCTTC.

This clonotype was observed a few times. The rearrangement joins TRBV12-3 or TRBV12-4 to TRBJ1-2; 7 nucleotides agree with TRBD1. The V gene end was trimmed by 2 bases and the J gene end by 4 bases; junction bases not matched to a gene: 7. The CDR3 is 15 amino acids. CDR3 DNA: TGTGCCAGCAGTTTATCGGGACAGACAACCTATGGCTACACCTTC. As protein: CASSLSGQTTYGYTF.

This clonotype is medium-sized by share. The genes are TRBV12-3 or TRBV12-4 and TRBJ1-2; D possibly corresponds to TRBD1 (5 bases). Trimming took off 3 bases at V and 4 bases at J, with 9 bases between the two ends. The CDR3 has 13 residues. The CDR3 region is CASSLPGFYGYTF. The CDR3 bases are TGTGCCAGCAGTTTGCCAGGGTTCTATGGCTACACCTTC.

The chain recombines TRBV12-3 or TRBV12-4 with TRBJ1-2; 7 nucleotides line up with TRBD1. V gave up 6 bases and J gave up 4 bases; unmatched junction bases: 14. The CDR3 is 16 residues long. The CDR3 DNA sequence: TGTGCCAGCAGACGTACCGGGACAGAGGGTTCCTATGGCTACACCTTC. As protein: CASRRTGTEGSYGYTF.

This clonotype is labeled medium-sized (0.01 to 0.1%). V gene TRBV12-3 or TRBV12-4 combines with J gene TRBJ1-2; perhaps TRBD1 as D (6 bases). V shed 7 bases and J shed 0 bases, with 18 bases lying between them. CDR3 length: 16 amino acids. The CDR3 spells CASTPTGSLANYGYTF. The CDR3 nucleotides read TGTGCCAGCACACCAACAGGGAGCTTAGCTAACTATGGCTACACCTTC.